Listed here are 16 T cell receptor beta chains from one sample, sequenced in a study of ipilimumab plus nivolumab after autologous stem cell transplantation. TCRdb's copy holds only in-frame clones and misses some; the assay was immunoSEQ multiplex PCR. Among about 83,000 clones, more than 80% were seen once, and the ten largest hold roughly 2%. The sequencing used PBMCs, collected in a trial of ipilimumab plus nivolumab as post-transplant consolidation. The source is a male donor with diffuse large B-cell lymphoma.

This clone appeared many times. The CDR3 is CASTPRRGNQPQHF. The DNA of the CDR3 is TGTGCCAGCACCCCCCGGAGGGGTAATCAGCCCCAGCATTTT. The chain couples TRBV2 to TRBJ1-5, with D maybe TRBD1 (5 bases). Germline-derived CDR1 and CDR2 are SNHLY and FYNNEI. V was pared by 7 bases and J by 4 bases, with 14 bases between. This CDR3 region has 14 residues.

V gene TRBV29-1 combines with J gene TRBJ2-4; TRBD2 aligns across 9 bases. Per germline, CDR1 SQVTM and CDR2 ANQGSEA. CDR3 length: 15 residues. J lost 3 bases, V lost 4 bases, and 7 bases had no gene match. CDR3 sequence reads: CSVGQTSGFKNIQYF. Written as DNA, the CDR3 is TGCAGCGTTGGACAGACTAGCGGCTTCAAAAACATTCAGTACTTC.

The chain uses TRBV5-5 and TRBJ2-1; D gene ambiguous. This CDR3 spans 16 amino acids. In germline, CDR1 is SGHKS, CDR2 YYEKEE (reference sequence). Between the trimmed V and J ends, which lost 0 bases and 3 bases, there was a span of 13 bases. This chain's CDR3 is CASSLVSEPIYNEQFF. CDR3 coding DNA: TGTGCCAGCAGCTTGGTGTCAGAGCCCATCTACAATGAGCAGTTCTTC.

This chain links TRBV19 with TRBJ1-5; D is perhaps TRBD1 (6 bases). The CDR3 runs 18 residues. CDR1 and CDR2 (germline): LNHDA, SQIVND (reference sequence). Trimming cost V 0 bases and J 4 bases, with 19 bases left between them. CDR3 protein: CASSIDPWRTGLNQPQHF. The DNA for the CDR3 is TGTGCCAGTAGTATAGATCCATGGAGAACAGGGCTGAATCAGCCCCAGCATTTT. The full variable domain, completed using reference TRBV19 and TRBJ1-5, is DGGITQSPKYLFRKEGQNVTLSCEQNLNHDAMYWYRQDPGQGLRLIYYSQIVNDFQKGDIAEGYSVSREKKESFPLTVTSAQKNPTAFYLCASSIDPWRTGLNQPQHFGDGTRLSIL.

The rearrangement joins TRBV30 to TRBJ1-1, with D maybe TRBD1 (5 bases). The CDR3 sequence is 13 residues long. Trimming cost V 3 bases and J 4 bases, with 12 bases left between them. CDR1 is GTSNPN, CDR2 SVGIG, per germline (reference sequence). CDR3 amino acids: CAWRRGGGTEAFF. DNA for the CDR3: TGTGCCTGGAGAAGGGGCGGGGGCACTGAAGCTTTCTTT.

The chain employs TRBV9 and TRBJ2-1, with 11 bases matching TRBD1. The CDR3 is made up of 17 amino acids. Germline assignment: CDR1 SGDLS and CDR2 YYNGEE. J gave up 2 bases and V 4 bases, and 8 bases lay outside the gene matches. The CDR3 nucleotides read TGTGCCAGCAGCTTTAGCCCGGACAGGGGGCCCTACAATGAGCAGTTCTTC. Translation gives CASSFSPDRGPYNEQFF.

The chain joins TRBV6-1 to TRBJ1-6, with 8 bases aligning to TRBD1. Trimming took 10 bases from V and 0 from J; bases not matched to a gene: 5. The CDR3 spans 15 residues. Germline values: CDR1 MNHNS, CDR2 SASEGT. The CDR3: CATRDRSSYNSPLHF. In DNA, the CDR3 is TGTGCCACGAGGGACAGGAGCTCCTATAATTCACCCCTCCACTTT.

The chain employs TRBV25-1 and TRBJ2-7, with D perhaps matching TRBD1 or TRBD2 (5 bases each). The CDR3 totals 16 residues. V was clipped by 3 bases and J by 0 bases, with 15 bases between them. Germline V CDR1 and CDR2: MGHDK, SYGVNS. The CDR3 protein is CASSDRGRESSYEQYF. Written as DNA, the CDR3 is TGTGCCAGCAGTGACCGGGGACGGGAAAGCTCCTACGAGCAGTACTTC.

The CDR3 reads CASSSDLTGAGTQYF. In DNA form, the CDR3 reads TGTGCCAGCAGCTCGGACCTGACAGGGGCTGGGACCCAGTACTTC. This chain uses TRBV5-5 with TRBJ2-5, with 8 bases that match TRBD1. Per the germline V gene, CDR1 is SGHKS and CDR2 is YYEKEE (reference sequence). Trimming took 3 bases from V and 7 from J; bases not matched to a gene: 11. This CDR3 region has 15 residues. The full variable domain, with the rest looked up from reference TRBV5-5 and TRBJ2-5, is DAGVTQSPTHLIKTRGQQVTLRCSPISGHKSVSWYQQVLGQGPQFIFQYYEKEERGRGNFPDRFSARQFPNYSSELNVNALLLGDSALYLCASSSDLTGAGTQYFGPGTRLLVL.

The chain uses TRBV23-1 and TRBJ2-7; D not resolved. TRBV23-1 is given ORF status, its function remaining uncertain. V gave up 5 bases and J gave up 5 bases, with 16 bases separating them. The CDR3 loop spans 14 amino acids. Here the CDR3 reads CASSSAGDRHEQYF. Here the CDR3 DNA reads TGCGCCAGCAGTTCGGCAGGTGATCGACACGAGCAGTACTTC.

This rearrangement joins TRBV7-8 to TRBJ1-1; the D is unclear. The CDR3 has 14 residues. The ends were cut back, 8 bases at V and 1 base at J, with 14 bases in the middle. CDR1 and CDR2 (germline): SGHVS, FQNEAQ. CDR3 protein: CASSLGRRNTEAFF. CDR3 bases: TGTGCCAGCTCTCTTGGCAGGAGGAACACTGAAGCTTTCTTT.

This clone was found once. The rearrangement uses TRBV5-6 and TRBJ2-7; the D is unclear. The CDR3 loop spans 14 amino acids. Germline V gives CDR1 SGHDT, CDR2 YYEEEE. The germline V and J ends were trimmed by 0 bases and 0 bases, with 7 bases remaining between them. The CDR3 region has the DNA TGTGCCAGCAGCTTGGCCTTAGACTCCTACGAGCAGTACTTC. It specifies CASSLALDSYEQYF.

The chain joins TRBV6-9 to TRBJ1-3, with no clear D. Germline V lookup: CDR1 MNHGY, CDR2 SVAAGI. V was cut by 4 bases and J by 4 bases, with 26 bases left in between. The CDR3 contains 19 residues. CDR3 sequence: CASSSPGRSTSSVGNTIYF. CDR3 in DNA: TGTGCCAGCAGTTCCCCCGGGAGGAGCACGTCCTCTGTGGGAAACACCATATATTTT.

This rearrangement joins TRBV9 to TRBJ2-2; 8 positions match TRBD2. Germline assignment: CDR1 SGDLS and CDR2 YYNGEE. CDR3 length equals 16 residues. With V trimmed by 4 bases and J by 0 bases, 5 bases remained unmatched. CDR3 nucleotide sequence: TGTGCCAGCAGCTTCCTTAGCGGGGCGAACACCGGGGAGCTGTTTTTT. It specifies CASSFLSGANTGELFF.

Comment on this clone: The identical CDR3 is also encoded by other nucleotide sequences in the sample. CDR3 sequence: CASSYGGSGGNYEQYF. The CDR3 DNA sequence: TGTGCCAGCAGTTACGGCGGCTCGGGAGGTAACTACGAGCAGTACTTC. This sequence joins TRBV6-6 and TRBJ2-7; 7 nucleotides match TRBD2. Trimming removed 2 bases from V and 3 bases from J; junction bases left unmatched: 10. The CDR3 consists of 16 residues. The germline gives CDR1 MNHNY, CDR2 SVGAGI (reference sequence).

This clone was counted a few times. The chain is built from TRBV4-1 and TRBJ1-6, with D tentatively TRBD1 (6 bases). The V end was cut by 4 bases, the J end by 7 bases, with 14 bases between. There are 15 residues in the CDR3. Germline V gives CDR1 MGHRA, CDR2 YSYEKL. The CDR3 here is CASSLETGSNSPLHF. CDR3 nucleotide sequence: TGCGCCAGCAGCCTAGAGACAGGCTCCAATTCACCCCTCCACTTT.